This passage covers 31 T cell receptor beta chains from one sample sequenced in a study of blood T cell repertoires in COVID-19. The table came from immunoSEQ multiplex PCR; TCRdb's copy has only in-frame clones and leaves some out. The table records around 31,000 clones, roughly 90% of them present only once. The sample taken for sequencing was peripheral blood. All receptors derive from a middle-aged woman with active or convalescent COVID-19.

The DNA for the CDR3 is TGCGCCAGCAGCTTGCTTGGACAGGGCAACACAGATACGCAGTATTTT. Translated, it gives CASSLLGQGNTDTQYF. V is TRBV5-1 and J is TRBJ2-3; 8 nucleotides agree with TRBD1. There are 16 residues in the CDR3. Germline loops: CDR1 SGHRS, CDR2 YFSETQ. With 1 base clipped from V and 2 bases from J, the junction kept 6 bases outside the gene matches.

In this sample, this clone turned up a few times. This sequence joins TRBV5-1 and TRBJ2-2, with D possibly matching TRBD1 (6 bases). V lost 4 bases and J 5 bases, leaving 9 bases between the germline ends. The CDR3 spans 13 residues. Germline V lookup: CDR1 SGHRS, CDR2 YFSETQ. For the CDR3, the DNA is TGCGCCAGCAGCCGAGACAGGACCGGGGAGCTGTTTTTT. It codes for CASSRDRTGELFF.

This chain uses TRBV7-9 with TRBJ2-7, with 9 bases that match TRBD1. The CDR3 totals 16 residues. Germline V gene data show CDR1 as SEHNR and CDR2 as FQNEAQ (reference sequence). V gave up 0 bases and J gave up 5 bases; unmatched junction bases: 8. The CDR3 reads CASSLAPGQGIHEQYF. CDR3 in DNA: TGTGCCAGCAGCTTAGCTCCGGGACAGGGTATCCACGAGCAGTACTTC.

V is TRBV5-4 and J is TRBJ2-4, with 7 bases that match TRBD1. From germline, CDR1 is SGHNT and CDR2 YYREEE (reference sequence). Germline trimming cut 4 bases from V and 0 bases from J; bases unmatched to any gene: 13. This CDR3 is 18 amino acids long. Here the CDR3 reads CASSLGQQGLGAKNIQYF. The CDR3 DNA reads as TGTGCCAGCAGCCTAGGACAACAGGGGTTGGGAGCCAAAAACATTCAGTACTTC.

The CDR3 DNA reads as TGCGCCAGCAGCAGAGACTATGAGCAAGAGACCCAGTACTTC. Translating it yields CASSRDYEQETQYF. V gene TRBV4-3 combines with J gene TRBJ2-5; the D gene is possibly TRBD2 (5 bases). Trimming left V 5 bases short and J 2 bases short, with 12 bases between. This CDR3 is built from 14 residues. The germline V gene has CDR1 LGHNA and CDR2 YSLEER.

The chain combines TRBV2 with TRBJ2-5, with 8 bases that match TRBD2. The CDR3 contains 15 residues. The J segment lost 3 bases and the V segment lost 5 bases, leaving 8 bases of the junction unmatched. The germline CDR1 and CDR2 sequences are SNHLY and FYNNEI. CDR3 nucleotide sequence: TGTGCCAGCAGTCCGGACGGGAGGGGAGAAGAGACCCAGTACTTC. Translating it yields CASSPDGRGEETQYF.

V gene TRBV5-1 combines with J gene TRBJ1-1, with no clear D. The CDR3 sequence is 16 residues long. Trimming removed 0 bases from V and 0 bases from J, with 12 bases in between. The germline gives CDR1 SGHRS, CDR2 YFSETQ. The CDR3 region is CASSLGPEGMNTEAFF. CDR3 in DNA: TGCGCCAGCAGCTTGGGTCCTGAGGGTATGAACACTGAAGCTTTCTTT.

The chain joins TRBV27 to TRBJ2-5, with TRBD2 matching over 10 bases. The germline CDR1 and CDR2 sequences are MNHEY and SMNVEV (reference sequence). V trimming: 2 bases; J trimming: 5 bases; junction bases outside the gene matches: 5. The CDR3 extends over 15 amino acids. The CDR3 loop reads CASSLRGAGGETQYF. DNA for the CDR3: TGTGCCAGCAGTTTAAGGGGAGCGGGGGGGGAGACCCAGTACTTC.

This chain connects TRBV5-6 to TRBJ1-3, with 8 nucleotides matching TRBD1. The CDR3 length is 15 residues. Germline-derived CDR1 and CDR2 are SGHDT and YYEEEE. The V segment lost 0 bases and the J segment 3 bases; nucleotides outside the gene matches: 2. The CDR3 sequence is CASSLGTGSGNTIYF. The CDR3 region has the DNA TGTGCCAGCAGCTTGGGGACAGGGAGTGGAAACACCATATATTTT.

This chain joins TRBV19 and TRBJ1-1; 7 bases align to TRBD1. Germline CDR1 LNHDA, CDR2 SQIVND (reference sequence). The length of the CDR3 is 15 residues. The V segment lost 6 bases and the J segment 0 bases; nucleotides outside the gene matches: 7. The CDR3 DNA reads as TGTGCCAGTAGCTGGGACAGCGGATTGAACACTGAAGCTTTCTTT. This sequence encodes CASSWDSGLNTEAFF.

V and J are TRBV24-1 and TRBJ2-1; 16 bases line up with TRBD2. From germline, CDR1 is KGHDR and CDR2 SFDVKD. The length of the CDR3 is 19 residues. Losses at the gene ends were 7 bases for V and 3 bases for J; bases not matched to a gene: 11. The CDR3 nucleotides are TGTGCCACCAGGCCGGGGACTAGCGGGAGGGGGACCTACTACAATGAGCAGTTCTTC. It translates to CATRPGTSGRGTYYNEQFF.

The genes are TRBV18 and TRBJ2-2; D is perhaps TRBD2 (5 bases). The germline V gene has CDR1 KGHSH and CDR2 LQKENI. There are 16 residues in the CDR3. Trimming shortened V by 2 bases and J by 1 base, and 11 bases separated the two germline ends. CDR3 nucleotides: TGTGCCAGCTCACCAATTCGGGGATTGAACACCGGGGAGCTGTTTTTT. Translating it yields CASSPIRGLNTGELFF.

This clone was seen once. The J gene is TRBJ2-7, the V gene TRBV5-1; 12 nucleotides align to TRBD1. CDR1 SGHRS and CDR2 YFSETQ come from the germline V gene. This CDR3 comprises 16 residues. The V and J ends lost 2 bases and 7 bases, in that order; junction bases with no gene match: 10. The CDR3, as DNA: TGCGCCAGCAGCTTCAACACGGGACAGGGGGCTAGGGAGCAGTACTTC. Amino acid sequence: CASSFNTGQGAREQYF.

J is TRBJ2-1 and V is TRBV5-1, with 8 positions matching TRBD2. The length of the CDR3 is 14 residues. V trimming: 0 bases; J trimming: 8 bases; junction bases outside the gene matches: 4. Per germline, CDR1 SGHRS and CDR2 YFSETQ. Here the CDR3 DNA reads TGCGCCAGCAGCTTGGAGCGGGGGTGGGATGAGCAGTTCTTC. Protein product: CASSLERGWDEQFF.

CDR3 amino acids: CASSISGEAYEQYF. The CDR3 DNA follows: TGTGCCAGTAGTATCTCCGGGGAAGCCTACGAGCAGTACTTC. V gene TRBV19 combines with J gene TRBJ2-7; maybe TRBD2 (5 bases). The germline V and J ends were trimmed by 3 bases and 2 bases, with 11 bases remaining between them. The CDR3 consists of 14 residues. Germline V gene data show CDR1 as LNHDA and CDR2 as SQIVND (reference sequence).

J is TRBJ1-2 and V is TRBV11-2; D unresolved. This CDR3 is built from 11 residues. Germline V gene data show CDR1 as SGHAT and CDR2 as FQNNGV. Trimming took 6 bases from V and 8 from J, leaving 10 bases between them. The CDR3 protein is CASRGTGGYTF. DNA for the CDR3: TGTGCCAGCAGGGGTACGGGGGGCTACACCTTC.

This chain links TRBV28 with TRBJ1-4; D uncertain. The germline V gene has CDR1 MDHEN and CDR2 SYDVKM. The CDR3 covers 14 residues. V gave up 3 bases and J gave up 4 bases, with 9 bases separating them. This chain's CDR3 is CASSFSSINEKLFF. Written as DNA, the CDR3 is TGTGCCAGCAGTTTTTCGAGCATTAATGAAAAACTGTTTTTT.

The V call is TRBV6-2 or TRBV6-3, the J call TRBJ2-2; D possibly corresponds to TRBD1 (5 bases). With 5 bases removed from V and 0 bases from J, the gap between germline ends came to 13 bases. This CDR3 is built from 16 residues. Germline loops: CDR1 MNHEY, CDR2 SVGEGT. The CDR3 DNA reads TGTGCCAGCAGTCGCGTGGGGCACGCGAACACCGGGGAGCTGTTTTTT. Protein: CASSRVGHANTGELFF.

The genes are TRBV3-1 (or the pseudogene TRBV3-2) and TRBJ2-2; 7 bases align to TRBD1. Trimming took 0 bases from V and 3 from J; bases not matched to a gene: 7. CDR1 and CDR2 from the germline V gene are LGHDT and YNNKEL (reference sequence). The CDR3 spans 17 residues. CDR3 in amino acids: CASSQDVGTVHTGELFF. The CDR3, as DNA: TGTGCCAGCAGCCAAGATGTGGGGACAGTGCACACCGGGGAGCTGTTTTTT.

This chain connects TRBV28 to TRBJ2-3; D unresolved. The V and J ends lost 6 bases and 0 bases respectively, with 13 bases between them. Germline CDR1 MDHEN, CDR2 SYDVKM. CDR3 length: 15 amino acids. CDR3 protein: CASRPSGPSTDTQYF. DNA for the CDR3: TGTGCCAGCAGGCCTTCTGGGCCTAGCACAGATACGCAGTATTTT.

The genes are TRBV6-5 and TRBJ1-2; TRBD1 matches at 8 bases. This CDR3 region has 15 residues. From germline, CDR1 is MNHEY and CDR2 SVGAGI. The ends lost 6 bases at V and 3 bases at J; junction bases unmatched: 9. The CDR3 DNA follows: TGTGCCAGCAGCCCCCGGACAGGGTCCGACTATGGCTACACCTTC. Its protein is CASSPRTGSDYGYTF.

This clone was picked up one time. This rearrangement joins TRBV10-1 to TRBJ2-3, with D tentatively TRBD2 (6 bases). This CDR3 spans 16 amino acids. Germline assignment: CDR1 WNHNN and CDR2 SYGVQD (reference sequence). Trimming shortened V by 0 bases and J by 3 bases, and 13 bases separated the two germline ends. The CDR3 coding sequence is TGCGCCAGCAGTGAGTCGGCGGGGCTGGGGACAGATACGCAGTATTTT. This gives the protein CASSESAGLGTDTQYF.

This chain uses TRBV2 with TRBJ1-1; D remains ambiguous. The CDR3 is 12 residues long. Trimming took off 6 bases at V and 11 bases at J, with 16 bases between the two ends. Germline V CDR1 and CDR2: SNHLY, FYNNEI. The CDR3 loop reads CASSFEPMGAFF. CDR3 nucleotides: TGTGCCAGCAGCTTTGAGCCCATGGGCGCTTTCTTT. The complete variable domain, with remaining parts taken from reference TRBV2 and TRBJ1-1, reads EPEVTQTPSHQVTQMGQEVILRCVPISNHLYFYWYRQILGQKVEFLVSFYNNEISEKSEIFDDQFSVERPDGSNFTLKIRSTKLEDSAMYFCASSFEPMGAFFGQGTRLTVV.

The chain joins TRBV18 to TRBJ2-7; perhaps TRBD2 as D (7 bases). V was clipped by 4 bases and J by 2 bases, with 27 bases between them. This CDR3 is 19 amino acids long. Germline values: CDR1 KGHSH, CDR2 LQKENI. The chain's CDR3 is CASSLYPVGGLLPTYEQYF. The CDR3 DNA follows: TGTGCCAGCTCACTATACCCGGTAGGGGGACTATTACCGACCTACGAGCAGTACTTC.

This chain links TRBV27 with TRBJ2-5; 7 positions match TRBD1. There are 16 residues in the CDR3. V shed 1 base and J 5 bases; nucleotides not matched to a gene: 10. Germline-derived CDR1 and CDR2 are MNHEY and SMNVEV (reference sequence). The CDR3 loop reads CASSLLHTGVVETQYF. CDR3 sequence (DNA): TGTGCCAGCAGTTTATTACATACAGGGGTGGTCGAGACCCAGTACTTC.

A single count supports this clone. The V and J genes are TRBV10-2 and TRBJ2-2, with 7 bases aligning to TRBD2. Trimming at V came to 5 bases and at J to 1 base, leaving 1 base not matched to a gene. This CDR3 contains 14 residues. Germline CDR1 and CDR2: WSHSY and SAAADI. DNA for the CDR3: TGCGCCAGCAGTTCTAGCGGGAACACCGGGGAGCTGTTTTTT. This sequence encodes CASSSSGNTGELFF.

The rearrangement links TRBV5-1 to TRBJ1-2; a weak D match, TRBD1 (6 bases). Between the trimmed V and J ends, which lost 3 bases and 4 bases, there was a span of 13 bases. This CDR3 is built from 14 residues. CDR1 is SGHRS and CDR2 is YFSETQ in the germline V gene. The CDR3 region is CASSSPTGSYGYTF. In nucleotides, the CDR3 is TGCGCCAGCAGCTCCCCTACAGGGAGCTATGGCTACACCTTC.

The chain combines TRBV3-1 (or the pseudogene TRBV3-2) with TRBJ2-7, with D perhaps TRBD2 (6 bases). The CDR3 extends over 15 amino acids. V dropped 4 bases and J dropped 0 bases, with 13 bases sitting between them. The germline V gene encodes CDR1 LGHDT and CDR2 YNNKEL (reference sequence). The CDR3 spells CASSPSERVSYEQYF. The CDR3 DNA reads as TGTGCCAGCAGCCCCAGCGAGCGGGTCTCCTACGAGCAGTACTTC.

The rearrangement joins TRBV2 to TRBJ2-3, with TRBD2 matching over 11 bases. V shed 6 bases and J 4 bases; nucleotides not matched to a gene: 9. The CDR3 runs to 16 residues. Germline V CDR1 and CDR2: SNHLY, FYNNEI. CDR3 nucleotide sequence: TGTGCCAGCAGCCCGACTAGCGGGATGACCTCAGATACGCAGTATTTT. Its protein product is CASSPTSGMTSDTQYF.

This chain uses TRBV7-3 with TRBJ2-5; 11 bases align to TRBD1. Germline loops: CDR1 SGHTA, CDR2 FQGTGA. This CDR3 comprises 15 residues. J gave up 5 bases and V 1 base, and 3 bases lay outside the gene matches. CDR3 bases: TGTGCCAGCAGCTTAAGGGGACAGGGGGATGAGACCCAGTACTTC. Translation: CASSLRGQGDETQYF.

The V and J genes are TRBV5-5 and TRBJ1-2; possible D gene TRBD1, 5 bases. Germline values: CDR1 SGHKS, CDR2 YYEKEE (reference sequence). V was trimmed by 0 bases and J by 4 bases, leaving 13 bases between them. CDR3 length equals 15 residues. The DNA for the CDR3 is TGTGCCAGCAGCTTGGTAATCAGGGCGGCCTATGGCTACACCTTC. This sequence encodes CASSLVIRAAYGYTF. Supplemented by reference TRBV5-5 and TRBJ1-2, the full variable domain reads DAGVTQSPTHLIKTRGQQVTLRCSPISGHKSVSWYQQVLGQGPQFIFQYYEKEERGRGNFPDRFSARQFPNYSSELNVNALLLGDSALYLCASSLVIRAAYGYTFGSGTRLTVV.